The rows below give T cell receptor beta chains drawn from one sample of a study of CD8+ T cells in alopecia areata. The assay was immunoSEQ multiplex PCR, and TCRdb's table has in-frame clones only and misses some. The sample includes 170,000 or so clones, about 53% of them seen just once. The specimen comprised CD8+ T cells sorted from blood, sampled at week 24, from a patient treated with tofacitinib. Every receptor here comes from a human donor with alopecia areata. Both conserved end residues are part of each CDR3. A D gene is named only where the DNA matches it firmly. Some rows mark clone size as missing; the rest say once, few, many or name a class of expanded clone.

J,size,D,V,DNA,CDR3
TRBJ1-2,once,-,TRBV25-1,TGTGCCAGCAGTGGCGGACAGTCACGGGGCTATGGCTACACCTTC,CASSGGQSRGYGYTF
TRBJ1-2,-,TRBD1,TRBV13,TGTGCCAGCAGCCCCTCCTTCGACAGGGACTATGGCTACACCTTC,CASSPSFDRDYGYTF
TRBJ2-7,-,TRBD1,TRBV13,TGTGCCAGCAGCTTCAGGGACAGGGATAACGAGCAGTACTTC,CASSFRDRDNEQYF
TRBJ2-5,-,-,TRBV15,TGTGCCACCAGCAGAGAGGGGGAGACCCAGTACTTC,CATSREGETQYF
TRBJ2-3,few,-,TRBV11-2,TGTGCCAGCAGCGCCCCAAGCACAGATACGCAGTATTTT,CASSAPSTDTQYF
TRBJ1-5,-,-,TRBV27,TGTGCCAGCAGTTTATCGGCGGGATCCAATCAGCCCCAGCATTTT,CASSLSAGSNQPQHF
TRBJ2-1,-,-,TRBV7-9,TGTGCCAGCAGCCCAGGGGGGGACAGTGAGTTCTTC,CASSPGGDSEFF
TRBJ2-1,-,-,TRBV29-1,TGCAGCGTTACAGACAATGAGCAGTTCTTC,CSVTDNEQFF
TRBJ1-1,-,TRBD1,TRBV6-5,TGTGCCAGCAGTGACAGGGGAAACACTGAAGCTTTCTTT,CASSDRGNTEAFF
TRBJ1-2,-,TRBD1,TRBV25-1,TGTGCCAGCAAGGACAGGGGGCCTCAAGGCTACACCTTC,CASKDRGPQGYTF
TRBJ2-3,few,TRBD2,TRBV7-6,TGTGCCAGCAGCCCTGGACTAGCGGGGGGGCTTAGCACAGATACGCAGTATTTT,CASSPGLAGGLSTDTQYF
TRBJ2-3,-,-,TRBV13,TGTGCCAGCAGCGCAGATACGCAGTATTTT,CASSADTQYF
TRBJ2-7,-,TRBD2,TRBV7-8,TGTGCCAGCAGGGCGGCGGGAGGTGCGTCCGAGCAGTACTTC,CASRAAGGASEQYF
TRBJ1-1,once,-,TRBV4-3,TGCGCCAGCAGCCAAGGGGTGGTACAGGGTGGCACTGAAGCTTTCTTT,CASSQGVVQGGTEAFF
TRBJ2-2,-,-,TRBV4-3,TGCGCCAGCAGCCATGAAGACTCGTACACCGGGGAGCTGTTTTTT,CASSHEDSYTGELFF
TRBJ2-3,-,-,TRBV5-1,TGCGCCAGCAGCTTGGGGCTAGACACAGATACGCAGTATTTT,CASSLGLDTDTQYF
TRBJ2-7,few,-,TRBV14,TGTGCCAGCAGCCCCGGTCCTTTCACGCCGGGCGAGCAGTACTTC,CASSPGPFTPGEQYF
TRBJ2-7,-,-,TRBV14,TGTGCCAGCAGCCATTTTACGCGTATCTACGAGCAGTACTTC,CASSHFTRIYEQYF
TRBJ2-3,-,-,TRBV14,TGTGCCAGCAGCCTCTTCGGACTAACTAGCACAGATACGCAGTATTTT,CASSLFGLTSTDTQYF
TRBJ2-1,few,TRBD2,TRBV11-2,TGTGCCAGCAGCCTGGGAGCGGGGGGGCCCTGGGTGTTCTTC,CASSLGAGGPWVFF
TRBJ2-1,few,-,TRBV30,TGTGCCTGGAGTGTCAGTGCGGTAAATGAGCAGTTCTTC,CAWSVSAVNEQFF
TRBJ2-7,-,-,TRBV29-1,TGCAGCGTAGCAACTGCAGGGGGGTACTACGAGCAGTACTTC,CSVATAGGYYEQYF
TRBJ2-1,-,-,TRBV2,TGTGCCAGCACTGGGGGTATCGGCAATGAGCAGTTCTTC,CASTGGIGNEQFF
TRBJ1-1,-,-,TRBV5-1,TGCGCCAGCAGCATAACGGGACCGATGAACACTGAAGCTTTCTTT,CASSITGPMNTEAFF
TRBJ2-1,few,-,TRBV11-1,TGTGCCAGCAGAAGTGGCGGGGCCACCTACAATGAGCAGTTCTTC,CASRSGGATYNEQFF
TRBJ1-2,-,TRBD1,TRBV29-1,TGCAGCGTTGAAGATTCCGGGACAGGGGACGGCTACACCTTC,CSVEDSGTGDGYTF
TRBJ1-4,few,-,TRBV10-3,TGTGCCGTGGGAGGAGCGGATGAAAAACTGTTTTTT,CAVGGADEKLFF
TRBJ2-5,-,-,TRBV11-2,TGTGCCAGCAGCATAGTTAATATGGAGACCCAGTACTTC,CASSIVNMETQYF
TRBJ2-2,many,-,TRBV11-3,TGTGCCAGCAGCTTCCCCGGGTCCGAAGAGCTGTTTTTT,CASSFPGSEELFF
TRBJ2-3,few,TRBD1,TRBV9,TGTGCCAGCAGCGTAGTAGACAGGGGGCCGACAGATACGCAGTATTTT,CASSVVDRGPTDTQYF
TRBJ2-3,few,TRBD2,TRBV19,TGTGCCAGTAGAGCTAGCGGGACTAGCACAGATACGCAGTATTTT,CASRASGTSTDTQYF
TRBJ2-7,-,-,TRBV6-5,TGTGCCAGCAGTTTAGGGTCGAGGAACGAGCAGTACTTC,CASSLGSRNEQYF
TRBJ2-2,few,-,TRBV4-3,TGCGCCAGCAGCCAGACAGCGAACACCGGGGAGCTGTTTTTT,CASSQTANTGELFF
TRBJ2-7,few,-,TRBV9,TGTGCCAGCAGCGTAGGGATAGGGGTCCACGAGCAGTACTTC,CASSVGIGVHEQYF
TRBJ1-1,-,TRBD1,TRBV5-1,TGCGCCAGCGTACAGGGGATTGCGGACACTGAAGCTTTCTTT,CASVQGIADTEAFF
TRBJ2-2,-,-,TRBV11-2,TGTGCCAGCAGCATATTATCCGGGGAGCTGTTTTTT,CASSILSGELFF
TRBJ2-3,-,-,TRBV30,TGTGCCTCACAGGGTCCAGATACGCAGTATTTT,CASQGPDTQYF
TRBJ2-3,-,-,TRBV4-3,TGCGCCAGCAGCCCCAACGTGGGAGATACGCAGTATTTT,CASSPNVGDTQYF